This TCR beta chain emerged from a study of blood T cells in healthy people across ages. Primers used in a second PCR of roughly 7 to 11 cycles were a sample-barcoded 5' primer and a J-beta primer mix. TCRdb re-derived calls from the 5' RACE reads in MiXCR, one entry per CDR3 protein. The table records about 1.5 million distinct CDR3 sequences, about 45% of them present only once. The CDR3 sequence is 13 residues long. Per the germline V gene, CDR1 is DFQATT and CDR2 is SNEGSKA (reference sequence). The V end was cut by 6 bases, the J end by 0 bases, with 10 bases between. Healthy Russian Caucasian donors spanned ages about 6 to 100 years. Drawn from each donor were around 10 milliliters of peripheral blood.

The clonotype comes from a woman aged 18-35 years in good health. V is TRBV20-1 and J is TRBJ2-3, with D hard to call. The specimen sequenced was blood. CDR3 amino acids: CSANDRSTDTQYF. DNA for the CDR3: TGCAGTGCAAACGACCGAAGCACAGATACGCAGTATTTT.